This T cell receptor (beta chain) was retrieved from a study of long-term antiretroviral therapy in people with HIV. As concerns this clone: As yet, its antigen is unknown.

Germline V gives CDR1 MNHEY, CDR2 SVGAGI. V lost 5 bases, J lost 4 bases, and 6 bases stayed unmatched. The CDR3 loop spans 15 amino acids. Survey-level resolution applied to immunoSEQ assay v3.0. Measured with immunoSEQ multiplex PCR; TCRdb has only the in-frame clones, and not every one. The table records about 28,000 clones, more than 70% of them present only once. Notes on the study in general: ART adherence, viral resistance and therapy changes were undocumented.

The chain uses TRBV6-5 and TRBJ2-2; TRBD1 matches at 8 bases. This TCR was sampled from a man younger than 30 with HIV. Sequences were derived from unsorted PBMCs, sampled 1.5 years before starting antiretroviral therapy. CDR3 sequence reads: CASSTPQGATGELFF. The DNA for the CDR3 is TGTGCCAGCAGTACCCCCCAGGGGGCCACCGGGGAGCTGTTTTTT.